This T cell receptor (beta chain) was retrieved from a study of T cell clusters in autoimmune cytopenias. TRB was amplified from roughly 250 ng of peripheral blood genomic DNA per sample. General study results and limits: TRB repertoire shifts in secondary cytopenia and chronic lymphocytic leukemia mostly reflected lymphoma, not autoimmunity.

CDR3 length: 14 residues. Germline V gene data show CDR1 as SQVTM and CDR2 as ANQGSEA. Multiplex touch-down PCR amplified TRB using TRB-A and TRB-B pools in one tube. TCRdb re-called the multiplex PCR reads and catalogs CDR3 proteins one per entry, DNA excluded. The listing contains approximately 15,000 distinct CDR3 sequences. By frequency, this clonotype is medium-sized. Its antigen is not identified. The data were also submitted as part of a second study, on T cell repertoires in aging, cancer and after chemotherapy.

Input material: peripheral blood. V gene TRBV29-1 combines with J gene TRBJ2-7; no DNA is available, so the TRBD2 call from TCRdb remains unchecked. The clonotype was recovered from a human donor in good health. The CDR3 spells CSASLAGGLYEQYF.